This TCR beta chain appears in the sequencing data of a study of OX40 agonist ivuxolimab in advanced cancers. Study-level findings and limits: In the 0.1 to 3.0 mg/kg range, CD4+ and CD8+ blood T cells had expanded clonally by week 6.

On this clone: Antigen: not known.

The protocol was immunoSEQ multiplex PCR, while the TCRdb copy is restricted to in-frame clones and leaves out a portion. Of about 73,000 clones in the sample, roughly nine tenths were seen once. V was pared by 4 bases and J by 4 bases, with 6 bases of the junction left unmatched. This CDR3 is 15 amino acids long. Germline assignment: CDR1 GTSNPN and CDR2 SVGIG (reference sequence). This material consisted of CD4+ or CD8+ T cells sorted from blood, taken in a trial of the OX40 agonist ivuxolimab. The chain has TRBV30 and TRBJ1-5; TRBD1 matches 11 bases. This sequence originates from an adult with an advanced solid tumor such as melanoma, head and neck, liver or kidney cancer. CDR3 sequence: CAWNLGTGGNQPQHF. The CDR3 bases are TGTGCCTGGAATCTCGGGACAGGGGGAAATCAGCCCCAGCATTTT. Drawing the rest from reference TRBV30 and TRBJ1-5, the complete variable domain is SQTIHQWPATLVQPVGSPLSLECTVEGTSNPNLYWYRQAAGRGLQLLFYSVGIGQISSEVPQNLSASRPQDRQFILSSKKLLLSDSGFYLCAWNLGTGGNQPQHFGDGTRLSIL.